This TCR beta chain came from a study of tumor and adjacent non-tumor tissue in lung cancer. The library came from three nested PCR rounds adapted from ARM-PCR protocols. TCRdb fed the multiplex PCR reads into MiXCR, producing one record per CDR3 protein. The sample lists tens of thousands of distinct CDR3 sequences, approximately 82% occurring once. This sample's RNA came from whole unsorted tissue. This non-tumor lung sample came from over 3 cm beyond the tumor edge. The clonotype originates from a man between 65 and 79 years old with non-small cell lung cancer. Sequenced sample: distant non-tumor lung tissue.

CDR3 bases: TGTGCGAGAAGCACAGGGGATTCCTACGAGCAGTACTTC. This sequence encodes CARSTGDSYEQYF. The V and J genes are TRBV11-3 and TRBJ2-7; TRBD1 matches 7 bases. Germline assignment: CDR1 SGHNT and CDR2 YENEEA. The CDR3 is made up of 13 amino acids. Full variable domain (remainder filled in from reference TRBV11-3 and TRBJ2-7): EAGVVQSPRYKIIEKKQPVAFWCNPISGHNTLYWYLQNLGQGPELLIRYENEEAVDDSQLPKDRFSAERLKGVDSTLKIQPAELGDSAVYLCARSTGDSYEQYFGPGTRLTVT.